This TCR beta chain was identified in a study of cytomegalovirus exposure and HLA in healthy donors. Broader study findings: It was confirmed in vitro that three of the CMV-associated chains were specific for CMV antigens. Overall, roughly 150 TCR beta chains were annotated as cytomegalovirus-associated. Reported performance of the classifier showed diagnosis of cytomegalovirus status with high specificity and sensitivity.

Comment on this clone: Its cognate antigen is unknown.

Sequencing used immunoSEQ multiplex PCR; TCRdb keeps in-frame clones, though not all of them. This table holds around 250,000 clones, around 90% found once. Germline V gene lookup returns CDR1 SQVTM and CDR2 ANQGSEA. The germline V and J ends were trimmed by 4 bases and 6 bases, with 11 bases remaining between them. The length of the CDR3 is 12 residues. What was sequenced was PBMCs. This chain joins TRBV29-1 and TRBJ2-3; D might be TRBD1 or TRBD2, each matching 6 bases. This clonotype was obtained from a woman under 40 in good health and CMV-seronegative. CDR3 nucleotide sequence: TGCAGCGTTGTGGGGGGCCCGGATACGCAGTATTTT. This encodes CSVVGGPDTQYF.